This paragraph reports one T cell receptor beta chain. PCR used 60 Vbeta primers and 13 Jbeta primers. Authors' processing steps: The authors later counted 70 million to 85 million unique TCR beta chains, some 11 million of them shared. Profiling relied on immunoSEQ multiplex PCR, and the TCRdb table lists in-frame clones only, not all of them. For V, J and clone size, that table is used; D and trimming come from the DNA. The sample includes around 130,000 clones, around four fifths seen only once; the top ten take roughly 10%. These data originate in a study of cytomegalovirus exposure and HLA in healthy donors. Material: PBMCs. The source is a male donor in good health and CMV-seropositive.

CDR3 bases: TGTGCCAGCAGTGGGTCCCCATCGGGAGATACGCAGTATTTT. It encodes CASSGSPSGDTQYF. The gene calls are TRBV2 and TRBJ2-3; D is unresolved. V was clipped by 4 bases and J by 5 bases, with 13 bases between them. CDR1 and CDR2 (germline): SNHLY, FYNNEI. The CDR3 sequence is 14 residues long.